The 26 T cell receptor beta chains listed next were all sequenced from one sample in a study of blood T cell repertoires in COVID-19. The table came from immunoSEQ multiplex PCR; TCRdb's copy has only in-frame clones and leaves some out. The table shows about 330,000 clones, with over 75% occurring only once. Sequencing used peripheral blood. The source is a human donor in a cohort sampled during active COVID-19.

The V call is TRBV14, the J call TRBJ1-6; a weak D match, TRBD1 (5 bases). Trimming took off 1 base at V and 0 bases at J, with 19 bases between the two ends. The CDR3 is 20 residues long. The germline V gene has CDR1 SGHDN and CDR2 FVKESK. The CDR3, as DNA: TGTGCCAGCAGCCAAGTGGCCCCGGGACTCATGAGCTCCTATAATTCACCCCTCCACTTT. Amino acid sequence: CASSQVAPGLMSSYNSPLHF. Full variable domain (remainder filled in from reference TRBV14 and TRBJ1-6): EAGVTQFPSHSVIEKGQTVTLRCDPISGHDNLYWYRRVMGKEIKFLLHFVKESKQDESGMPNNRFLAERTGGTYSTLKVQPAELEDSGVYFCASSQVAPGLMSSYNSPLHFGNGTRLTVT.

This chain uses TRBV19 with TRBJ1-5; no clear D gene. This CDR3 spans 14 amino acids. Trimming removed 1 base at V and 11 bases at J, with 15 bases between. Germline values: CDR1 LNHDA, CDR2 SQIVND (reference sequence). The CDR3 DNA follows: TGTGCCAGTAGTATAGCCCTCGGGAAAAGGGCCCAGCATTTT. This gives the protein CASSIALGKRAQHF. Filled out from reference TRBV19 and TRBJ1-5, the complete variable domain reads DGGITQSPKYLFRKEGQNVTLSCEQNLNHDAMYWYRQDPGQGLRLIYYSQIVNDFQKGDIAEGYSVSREKKESFPLTVTSAQKNPTAFYLCASSIALGKRAQHFGDGTRLSIL.

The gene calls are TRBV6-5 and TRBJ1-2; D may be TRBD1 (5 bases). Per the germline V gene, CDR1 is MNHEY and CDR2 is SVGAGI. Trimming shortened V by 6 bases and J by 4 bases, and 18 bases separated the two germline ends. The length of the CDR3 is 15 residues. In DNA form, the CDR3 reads TGTGCCAGCAGCCCCGGGGAGGGGCTACTCTATGGCTACACCTTC. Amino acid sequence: CASSPGEGLLYGYTF.

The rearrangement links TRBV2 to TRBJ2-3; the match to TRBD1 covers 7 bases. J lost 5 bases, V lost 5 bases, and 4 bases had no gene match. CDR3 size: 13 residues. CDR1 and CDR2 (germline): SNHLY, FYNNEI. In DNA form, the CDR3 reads TGTGCCAGCAGTAGAGACAGGGAAGATACGCAGTATTTT. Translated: CASSRDREDTQYF.

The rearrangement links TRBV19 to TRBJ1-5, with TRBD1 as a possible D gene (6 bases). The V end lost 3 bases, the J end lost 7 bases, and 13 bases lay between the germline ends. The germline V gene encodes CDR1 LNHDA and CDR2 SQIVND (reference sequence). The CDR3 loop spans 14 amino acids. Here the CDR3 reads CASSMIGGAQPQHF. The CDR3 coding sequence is TGTGCCAGTAGTATGATTGGGGGGGCCCAGCCCCAGCATTTT.

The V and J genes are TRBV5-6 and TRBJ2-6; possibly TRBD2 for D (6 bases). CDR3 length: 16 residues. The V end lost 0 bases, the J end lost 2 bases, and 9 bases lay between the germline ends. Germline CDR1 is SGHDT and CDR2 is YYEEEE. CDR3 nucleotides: TGTGCCAGCAGCTTGGTTGGAGGGGCTGGGGCCAACGTCCTGACTTTC. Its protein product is CASSLVGGAGANVLTF.

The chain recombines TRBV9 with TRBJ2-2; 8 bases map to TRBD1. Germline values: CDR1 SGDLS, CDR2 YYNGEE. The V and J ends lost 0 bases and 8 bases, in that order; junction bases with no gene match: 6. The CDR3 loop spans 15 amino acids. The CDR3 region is CASSVAQGAKGELFF. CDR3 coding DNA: TGTGCCAGCAGCGTAGCTCAGGGGGCGAAAGGGGAGCTGTTTTTT.

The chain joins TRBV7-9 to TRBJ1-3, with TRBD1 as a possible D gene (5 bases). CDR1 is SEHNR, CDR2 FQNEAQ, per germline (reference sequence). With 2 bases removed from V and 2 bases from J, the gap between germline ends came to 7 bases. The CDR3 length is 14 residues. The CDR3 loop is CASSLLGAGNTIYF. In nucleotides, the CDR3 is TGTGCCAGCAGCTTACTAGGGGCTGGAAACACCATATATTTT.

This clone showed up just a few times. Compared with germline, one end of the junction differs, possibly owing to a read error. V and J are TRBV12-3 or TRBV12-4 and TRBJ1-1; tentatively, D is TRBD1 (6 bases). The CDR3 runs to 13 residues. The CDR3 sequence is CAGRTVINTEAFF. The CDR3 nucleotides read TGTGCCGGCAGGACAGTTATAAACACTGAAGCTTTCTTT.

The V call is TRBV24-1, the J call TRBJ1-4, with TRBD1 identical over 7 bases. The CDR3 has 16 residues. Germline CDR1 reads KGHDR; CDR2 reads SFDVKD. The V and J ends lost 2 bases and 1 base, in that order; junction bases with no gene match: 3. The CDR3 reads CATSDSAGGTNEKLFF. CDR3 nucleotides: TGTGCCACCAGTGATTCCGCAGGGGGAACTAATGAAAAACTGTTTTTT.

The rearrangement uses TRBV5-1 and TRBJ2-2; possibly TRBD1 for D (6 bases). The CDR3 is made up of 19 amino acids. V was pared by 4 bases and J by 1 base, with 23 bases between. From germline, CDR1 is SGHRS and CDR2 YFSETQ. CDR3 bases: TGCGCCAGCAGCCCGCAGGGGCAGGGTGTAGGTCGGAACACCGGGGAGCTGTTTTTT. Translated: CASSPQGQGVGRNTGELFF.

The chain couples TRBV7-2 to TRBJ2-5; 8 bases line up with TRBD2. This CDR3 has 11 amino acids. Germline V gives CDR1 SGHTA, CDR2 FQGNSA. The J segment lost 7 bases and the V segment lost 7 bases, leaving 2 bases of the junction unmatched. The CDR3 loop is CASTRGGTQYF. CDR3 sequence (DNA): TGTGCCAGCACTCGGGGGGGGACCCAGTACTTC. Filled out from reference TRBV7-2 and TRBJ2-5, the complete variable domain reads GAGVSQSPSNKVTEKGKDVELRCDPISGHTALYWYRQSLGQGLEFLIYFQGNSAPDKSGLPSDRFSAERTGGSVSTLTIQRTQQEDSAVYLCASTRGGTQYFGPGTRLLVL.

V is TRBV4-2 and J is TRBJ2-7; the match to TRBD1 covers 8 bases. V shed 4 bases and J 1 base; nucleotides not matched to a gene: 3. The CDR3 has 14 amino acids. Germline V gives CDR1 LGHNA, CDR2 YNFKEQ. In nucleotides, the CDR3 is TGTGCCAGCAGCCCTGGACAGGGTTCCTACGAGCAGTACTTC. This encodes CASSPGQGSYEQYF.

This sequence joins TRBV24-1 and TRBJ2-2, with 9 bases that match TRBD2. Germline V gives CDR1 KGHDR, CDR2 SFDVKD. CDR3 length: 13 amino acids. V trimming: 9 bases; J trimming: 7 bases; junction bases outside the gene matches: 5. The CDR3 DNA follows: TGTGCCACCCTGGGACTAGCTGGCGGGGAGCTGTTTTTT. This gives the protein CATLGLAGGELFF.

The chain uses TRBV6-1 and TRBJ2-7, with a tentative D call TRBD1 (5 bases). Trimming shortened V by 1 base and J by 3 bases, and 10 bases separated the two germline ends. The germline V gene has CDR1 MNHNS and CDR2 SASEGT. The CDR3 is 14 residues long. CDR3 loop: CASSEDDRHYEQYF. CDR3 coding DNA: TGTGCCAGCAGTGAAGACGACAGACACTACGAGCAGTACTTC.

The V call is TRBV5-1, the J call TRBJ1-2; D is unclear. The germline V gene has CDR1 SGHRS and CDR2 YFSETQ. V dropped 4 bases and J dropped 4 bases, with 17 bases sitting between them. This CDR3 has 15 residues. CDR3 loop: CASSPYSVGGYGYTF. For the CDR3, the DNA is TGCGCCAGCAGCCCGTATTCAGTTGGTGGCTATGGCTACACCTTC.

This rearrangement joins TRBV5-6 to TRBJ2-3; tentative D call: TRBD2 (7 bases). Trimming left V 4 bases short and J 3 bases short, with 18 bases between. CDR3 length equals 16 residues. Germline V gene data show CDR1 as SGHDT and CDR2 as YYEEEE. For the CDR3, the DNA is TGTGCCAGCAGCGCCATGGGGGGGGCCCCAACAGATACGCAGTATTTT. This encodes CASSAMGGAPTDTQYF.

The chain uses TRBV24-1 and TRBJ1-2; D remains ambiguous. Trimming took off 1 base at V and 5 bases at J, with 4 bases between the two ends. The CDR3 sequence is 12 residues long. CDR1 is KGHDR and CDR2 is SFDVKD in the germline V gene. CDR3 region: CATSDLQYGYTF. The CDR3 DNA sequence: TGTGCCACCAGTGATTTACAATATGGCTACACCTTC.

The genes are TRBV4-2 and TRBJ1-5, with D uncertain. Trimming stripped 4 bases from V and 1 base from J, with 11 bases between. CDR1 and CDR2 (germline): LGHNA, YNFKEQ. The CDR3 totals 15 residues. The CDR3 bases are TGTGCCAGCAGCCTTTGGCGGCAGAGCAATCAGCCCCAGCATTTT. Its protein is CASSLWRQSNQPQHF.

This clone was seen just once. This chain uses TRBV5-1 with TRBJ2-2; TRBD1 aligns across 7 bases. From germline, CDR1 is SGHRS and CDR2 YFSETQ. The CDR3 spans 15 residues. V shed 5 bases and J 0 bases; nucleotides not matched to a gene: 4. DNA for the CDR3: TGCGCCAGCAGATCCGGGACAGCGAACACCGGGGAGCTGTTTTTT. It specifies CASRSGTANTGELFF.

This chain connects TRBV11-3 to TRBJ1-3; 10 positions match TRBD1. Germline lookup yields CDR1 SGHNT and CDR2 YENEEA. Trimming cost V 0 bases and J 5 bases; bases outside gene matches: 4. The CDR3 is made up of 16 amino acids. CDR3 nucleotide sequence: TGTGCCAGCAGCTTAGACTCGACAGGGGGCCGAAACACCATATATTTT. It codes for CASSLDSTGGRNTIYF.

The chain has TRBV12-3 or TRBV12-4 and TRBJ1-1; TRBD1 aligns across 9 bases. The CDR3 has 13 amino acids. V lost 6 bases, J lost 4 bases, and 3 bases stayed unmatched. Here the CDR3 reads CASSKTGGTEAFF. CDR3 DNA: TGTGCCAGCAGCAAGACAGGGGGCACTGAAGCTTTCTTT.

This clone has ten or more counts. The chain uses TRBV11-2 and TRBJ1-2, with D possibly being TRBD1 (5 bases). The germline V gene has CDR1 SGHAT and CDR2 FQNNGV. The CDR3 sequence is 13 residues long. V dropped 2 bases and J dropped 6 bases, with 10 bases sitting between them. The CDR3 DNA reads TGTGCCAGCAGCTTACCAGGGAACAATGGCTACACCTTC. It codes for CASSLPGNNGYTF. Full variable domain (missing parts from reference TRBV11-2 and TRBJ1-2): EAGVAQSPRYKIIEKRQSVAFWCNPISGHATLYWYQQILGQGPKLLIQFQNNGVVDDSQLPKDRFSAERLKGVDSTLKIQPAKLEDSAVYLCASSLPGNNGYTFGSGTRLTVV.

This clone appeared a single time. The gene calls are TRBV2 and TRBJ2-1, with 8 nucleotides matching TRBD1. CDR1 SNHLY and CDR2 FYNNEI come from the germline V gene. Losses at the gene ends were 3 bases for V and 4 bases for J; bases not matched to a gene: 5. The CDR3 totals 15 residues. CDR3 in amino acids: CASSDQGASYNEQFF. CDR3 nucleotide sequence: TGTGCCAGCAGTGACCAGGGGGCCTCTTACAATGAGCAGTTCTTC.

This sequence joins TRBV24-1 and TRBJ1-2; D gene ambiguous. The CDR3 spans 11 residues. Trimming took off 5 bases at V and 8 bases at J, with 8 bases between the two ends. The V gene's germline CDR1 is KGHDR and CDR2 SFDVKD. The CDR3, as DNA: TGTGCCACCAGTGGCCGGGAAGGCTACACCTTC. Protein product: CATSGREGYTF.

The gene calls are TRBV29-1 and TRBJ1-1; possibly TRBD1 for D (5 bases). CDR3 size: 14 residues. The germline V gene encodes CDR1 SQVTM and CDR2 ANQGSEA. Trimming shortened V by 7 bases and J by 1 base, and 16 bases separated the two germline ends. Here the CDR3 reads CSGGSSYTNTEAFF. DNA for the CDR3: TGCAGCGGGGGGTCAAGCTATACGAACACTGAAGCTTTCTTT.